This TCR beta chain was captured by sequencing in a study of blood T cell repertoires in COVID-19. Study overall: COVID-19 samples, acute and convalescent, were from the United States, Italy and Spain. From T cells, B-cell-depleted T cells, or PBMCs came the material, which was cDNA or gDNA.

Authors' analysis steps: Estimation of nucleated cell counts was performed using reference gene primer amplification. Clones were read by immunoSEQ multiplex PCR, and TCRdb kept only the in-frame ones, dropping some. V, J and clone size are those of that table, while D and trimming were read from the DNA. The data contain some 280,000 clones, 75% to 90% of them singletons. The CDR3 has 14 residues. Germline V gene data show CDR1 as SGHTA and CDR2 as FQGNSA. V lost 5 bases, J lost 10 bases, and 18 bases lay in between. Sequenced: peripheral blood. The origin of this receptor is a woman aged 55-70 years with acute or convalescent COVID-19. This rearrangement joins TRBV7-2 to TRBJ2-1; D remains ambiguous. CDR3: CASSPSRVPREQFF. In nucleotides, the CDR3 is TGTGCCAGCAGCCCGTCTAGAGTCCCTCGCGAGCAGTTCTTC.